This T cell receptor beta chain was obtained from a study of regulatory T cells in long-lasting Graves disease. Germline V lookup: CDR1 MNHNS, CDR2 SASEGT. Trimming removed 6 bases at V and 4 bases at J, with 12 bases between. The CDR3 sequence is 13 residues long. This clonotype was detected many times. Antigen unknown. As to time point: persistent/refractory GD, antithyroid drugs over 5 years with positive TRAb. Generation of the TCR library employed RNA extracted from PBMCs. Study results and limitations: Sample size, which was small, may have reduced accuracy.

Arm-PCR of CDR3 regions and iRepertoire HTBI primers were used to build TCR beta libraries. A single record per CDR3 protein comes from TCRdb applying MiXCR to the multiplex PCR reads. The table lists some 370,000 distinct CDR3 sequences, about 23% of them singletons, with 25% to 30% in the top ten. J is TRBJ2-5 and V is TRBV6-1, with D possibly matching TRBD2 (6 bases). The clonotype was recovered from a middle-aged woman with Graves disease. The sequencing used peripheral blood mononuclear cells (PBMCs), collected when the disease was refractory, from a patient treated with antithyroid drugs. The CDR3 DNA sequence: TGTGCCAGCAGATCGCTCGGGGGAGAGACCCAGTACTTC. It codes for CASRSLGGETQYF.